This TCR beta chain was retrieved from a study of cytomegalovirus exposure and HLA in healthy donors (dated by TCRdb to 2017 to 2019). As for the study more broadly: An earlier analysis of fewer than 750 of the donors reported 250 to 300 Gb of sequence data and 117 million unique TCR beta sequences obtained from around 180 million T cells. An early release covering over 500 HLA-typed donors comprised 300 to 350 gigabases of sequencing data and around 80 million unique TCR sequences. Among the approximately 430 genotyped donors, approximately 82% belonged to the genetic ancestry cluster associated with self-reported Caucasian donors. The study was designed to test whether signatures of past pathogen exposure could be identified by cataloging public T cell receptors. The study profiled the T cell repertoires of about 640 subjects by immunosequencing and related them to cytomegalovirus serostatus. In addition to the first cohort of 666 subjects, a separate validation cohort of 130 or so different subjects was used. To predict cytomegalovirus infection status, the study combined high-throughput TCR immunosequencing, statistical association of individual TCRs with disease status, and machine learning. A later analysis re-analyzed previously published TCR beta repertoires from roughly 600 donors and added high-resolution HLA genotyping to study TCR occurrence patterns. Rather than using new phenotypic data, the later analysis identified candidate immune exposures from TCR beta sequences and from how often those sequences occurred across donors. In an earlier analysis of around 540 of the donors, high-throughput TCR beta sequencing was used to judge whether each TCR beta V gene segment behaved as functional or pseudogenic. Alongside the repertoire data, information on donor age, sex, ethnicity and CMV serostatus was compiled. A later genetic analysis used genome-wide SNP genotypes for about 55% of the 666 donors, treating that subset as a discovery cohort. Every discovery cohort repertoire had been produced on one sequencing platform. HLA typing included class I and class II loci at four-digit resolution. Typing coverage varied by locus: roughly 620-640 donors for A, B, C, DRB1 and DQB1; about 520 for DQA1; 606 for DPA1; around 450 for DPB1. Five DR-DQ haplotypes were treated as single units for association and clustering because of strong linkage in the cohort. On average, roughly 200,000 unique TCR beta nucleotide sequences were sequenced per donor among about 400 genotyped donors of the cohort, with roughly 18% of those sequences being non-productive.

The cohort was made up of roughly 670 healthy bone marrow donors. Cohort members were all nominally healthy when sampled, although unrecorded immune exposures were likely present. The donor tested CMV seropositive and was one of the 289 seropositive cohort members. A peripheral blood sample was provided by each donor, and peripheral blood mononuclear cells were used for TCR beta sequencing. The Qiagen DNeasy Blood Extraction Kit was used to extract genomic DNA from the blood cell samples. In regard to this clone: No antigen is known for it. Base qualities were left out, and no much larger clone turns up one base away.

CDR3 length: 13 amino acids, cysteine to phenylalanine. Only CDR3 DNA is held: 39 bases, read in frame from base 1. CDR1 MNHEY and CDR2 SVGAGI are derived from the germline V gene. V loses 2 bases, J loses 4 bases, and the germline ends lie 8 bases apart. Libraries were made using the immunoSEQ multiplex PCR assay. The multiplex PCR relied on a mix of 60 forward primers for TCR Vbeta segments and 13 reverse primers for TCR Jbeta segments. The CDR3 region of rearranged TCR beta genes was amplified from genomic DNA by a multiplex PCR assay. The amplified TCR beta libraries were sequenced on the Illumina HiSeq System as 87-base-pair reads. The authors' analysis ran thus. Across the 500 to 700 repertoires, a later analysis counted roughly 77 million unique TCR beta chains, approximately 10 million of which were shared by at least two donors. A nearest-neighbor algorithm error-corrected the raw reads and collapsed the reads into unique sequences, merging closely related sequences to remove PCR and sequencing errors. Alignment of CDR3 sequences to IMGT reference sequences was used to assign V, D and J gene segments. For a sequence to be retained, a match of at least six nucleotides to both a V gene segment and a J gene segment was required. A rearrangement counted as productive if the CDR3 had no stop codons and remained in frame with V and J, and every other rearrangement counted as non-productive. CDR3 was defined according to IMGT convention as the region running from the second conserved V-encoded cysteine to the conserved J-encoded phenylalanine. Sequences without an unambiguous match to a single V gene segment were excluded from the earlier analysis of about 600 of the donors. In an earlier analysis of approximately 590 of the donors, V segments were called functional above 56.7% productive rearrangements and were called segregating when the between-donor standard deviation exceeded 5%. To diagnose cytomegalovirus status from the catalog of TCR beta chain sequences, a statistical classification framework was built. In a later analysis, TCR nucleotide sequences were compared against IMGT/GENE-DB human TR gene sequences so that V and J genes could be assigned. The TCRdist pipeline was used in a later analysis to assign CDR3 sequences and most-parsimonious VDJ recombination scenarios. A later analysis defined each TCR beta chain by its CDR3 amino acid sequence plus V-gene family, and excluded reads lacking a unique V-gene family. To address suspected cross-contamination and a sequencing artifact, a later analysis removed a few hundred highly shared, low-generation-probability nucleotide sequences. In a later analysis, a clonal expansion index was calculated for each public chain from normalized within-repertoire ranks of inferred template counts. A later analysis computed generation probabilities with a VDJ recombination model fitted to out-of-frame rearrangements, and checked the results against IGoR. In a later analysis, TCR-TCR, TCR-HLA and TCR-CMV co-occurrence was scored with hypergeometric tests, and a repertoire-size bias correction was applied to TCR pairs. A later analysis estimated false discovery rates by permuting HLA or CMV assignments 20 times. In a later analysis, co-occurring TCRs were grouped using DBSCAN, with TCRdist sequence similarity added in when clustering inside HLA-allele-positive subsets. Repertoires with fewer than 30,000 or more than 120,000 public chains, plus five repertoires with anomalous nucleotide sharing, were excluded from co-occurrence clustering. The table was pulled from immuneACCESS by TCRdb, which kept in-frame rearrangements only. Such tables lose some clones; where checked, under half of the loss comes from unresolved V genes, and the rest has no known cause. The DNA gave D and trimming, while V, J and clone size come from that table. The sample includes some 65,000 clones, with about 72% observed a single time. Roughly 3.1% of the sample is taken by the ten largest.

Beyond this particular receptor, the publication reports: An earlier analysis of approximately 590 of the donors showed that most TCR beta V segments appeared in productive rearrangements either about 90% or about 30% of the time, which broadly matched IMGT annotations. The 87-base-pair reads could not distinguish some IMGT-functional V segments, including TRBV6-2 and TRBV6-3, so those segments were excluded. Specific HLA alleles were associated with more than 15,000 TCR beta sequences at a false discovery rate of 0.05 in a later analysis. The study gave a list of around 170 TCR beta chains associated with cytomegalovirus. While some public TCRs were present in many individuals, most TCR sequences turned up only very rarely across donors. A group of highly shared sequence variants was considered likely to be a technical artifact of the sequencing pipeline. In both the original and validation cohorts, the classifier was reported to diagnose cytomegalovirus status with high specificity and sensitivity. According to a later analysis, most CMV-associated TCR beta chains appeared to be HLA-restricted, and the HLA associations seemed to be driven largely by CMV exposure. In vitro tests confirmed that three of the cytomegalovirus-associated TCR beta chains recognize cytomegalovirus antigens. Linkage disequilibrium might explain the correlated functional status among segregating V segments, but an unknown experimental factor could not be excluded. In a later genetic analysis, a missense DCLRE1C variant was associated with V-gene and J-gene trimming of TCR beta chains, and the association was replicated in an independent cohort. Compared with equally common non-associated chains, HLA-associated TCR beta chains in a later analysis were more clonally expanded and had lower generation probabilities. Strong co-occurrence of HLA alleles, especially DR and DQ, made assigning TCR associations to individual alleles difficult. In a later analysis, TCR association rates were found to vary across HLA loci, with the most associated TCRs seen for DRB1 alleles and the fewest for HLA-C alleles. In this cohort, only TCR beta chains were sequenced, and detectable features were limited by the absence of alpha or paired-chain data. In a later analysis, several top co-occurrence clusters were reported to appear linked to parvovirus B19, influenza, CMV and Epstein-Barr virus. Around 16 rarely observed V segments, including chromosome 9 orphons, were excluded from the earlier analysis of some 590 of the donors because counts were too low. According to the authors, the approach could potentially be generalized to other disease states and immunological phenotypes. Presence/absence analyses assumed roughly uniform sequencing depth across donors, an assumption that may not hold. A further reported finding was that TCR beta sequences accurately predicted the HLA-A and HLA-B alleles for most subjects in the first cohort. Because HLA typing was unavailable for some donors at each locus, only the typed subset was used in association tests. CMV serostatus was the only immune exposure information available for the cohort. A later genetic analysis reported fewer N-insertions in productive TCRs among donors in an Asian-associated ancestry cluster than the roughly 700-donor mean.

The clonotype originates from a girl between 10 and 17 years old in good health and CMV-seropositive. The V and J segments used are TRBV6-5 and TRBJ1-2, with the D segment identity uncertain. Sequenced sample: PBMCs. This receptor carries the CDR3 CASSYDYFYGYTF. The DNA is TGTGCCAGCAGTTACGACTACTTCTATGGCTACACCTTC.